The present TCR beta chain was sequenced within a study of HIV-infected children after antiretroviral therapy interruption. Study-level background: Children were on planned treatment interruption or continuous treatment. EBV and CMV exposure was recorded in most children. Whole-study findings and limits: By the end of treatment interruption, naive CD4+ clonality (Gini) increased. Naive CD4+ CDR3 sharing between time points fell after interruption began.

Germline V lookup: CDR1 SGHDT, CDR2 YYEEEE. Trimming took off 2 bases at V and 2 bases at J, with 11 bases between the two ends. The CDR3 consists of 14 residues. A 3' RACE protocol on RNA, with unique molecular identifiers, produced the TCR library. Via MiXCR, TCRdb re-called the 3' RACE reads, giving one row per CDR3 protein. Of about 89,000 distinct CDR3 sequences in the sample, around 6.9% are singletons; the top ten hold 0.85% to 1.2%. Treatment noted: PENTA 11 planned treatment interruption arm or continuous ART arm. This clonotype came up many times. Its antigen is not known. The sample here was CD45RA+ CD4+ T cells from PBMCs, pooled from several time points, taken from a donor given antiretroviral therapy, either interrupted or continuous. Noted subset: naive CD4+ CD45RA+ CD45RO- T cells. V is TRBV5-6 and J is TRBJ2-7; possible D gene TRBD2, 5 bases. This sequence was found in a pool of human donors with HIV. CDR3 in DNA: TGTGCCAGCAGCTTCACAAACGGGGCCTACGAGCAGTACTTC. Protein: CASSFTNGAYEQYF.